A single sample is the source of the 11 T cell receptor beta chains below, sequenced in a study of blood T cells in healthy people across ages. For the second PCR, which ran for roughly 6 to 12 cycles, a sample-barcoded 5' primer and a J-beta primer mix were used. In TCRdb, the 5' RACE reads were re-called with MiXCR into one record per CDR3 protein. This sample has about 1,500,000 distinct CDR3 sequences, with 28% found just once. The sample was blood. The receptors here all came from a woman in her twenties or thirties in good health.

CDR3: CSARGGAGSDTQYF. In DNA, the CDR3 is TGCAGTGCTAGAGGAGGGGCGGGGTCAGATACGCAGTATTTT. The chain links TRBV20-1 to TRBJ2-3, with a possible D match to TRBD2 (6 bases). Germline CDR1 is DFQATT and CDR2 is SNEGSKA (reference sequence). V dropped 1 base and J dropped 4 bases, with 12 bases sitting between them. The CDR3 extends over 14 amino acids.

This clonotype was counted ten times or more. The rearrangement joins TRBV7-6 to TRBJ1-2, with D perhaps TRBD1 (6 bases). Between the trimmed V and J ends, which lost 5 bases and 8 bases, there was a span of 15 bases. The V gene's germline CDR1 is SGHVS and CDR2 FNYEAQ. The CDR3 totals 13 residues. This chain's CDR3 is CASSRGQSIGYTF. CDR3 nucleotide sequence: TGTGCCAGCAGCCGAGGACAGTCTATAGGCTACACCTTC.

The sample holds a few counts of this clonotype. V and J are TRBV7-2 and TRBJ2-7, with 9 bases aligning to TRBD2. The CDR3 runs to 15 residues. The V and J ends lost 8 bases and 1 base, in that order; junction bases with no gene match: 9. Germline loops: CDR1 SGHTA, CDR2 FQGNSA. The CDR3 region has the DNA TGTGCCAGCCTAAGAACCACTAGCGGGTCCTACGAGCAGTACTTC. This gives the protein CASLRTTSGSYEQYF. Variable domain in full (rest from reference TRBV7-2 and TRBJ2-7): GAGVSQSPSNKVTEKGKDVELRCDPISGHTALYWYRQSLGQGLEFLIYFQGNSAPDKSGLPSDRFSAERTGGSVSTLTIQRTQQEDSAVYLCASLRTTSGSYEQYFGPGTRLTVT.

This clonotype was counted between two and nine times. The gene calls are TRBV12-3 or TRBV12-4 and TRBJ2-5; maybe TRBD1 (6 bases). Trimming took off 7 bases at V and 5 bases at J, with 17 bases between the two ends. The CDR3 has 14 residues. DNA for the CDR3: TGTGCCAGCACAGTTTCAGGGGTGGGGGAGACCCAGTACTTC. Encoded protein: CASTVSGVGETQYF.

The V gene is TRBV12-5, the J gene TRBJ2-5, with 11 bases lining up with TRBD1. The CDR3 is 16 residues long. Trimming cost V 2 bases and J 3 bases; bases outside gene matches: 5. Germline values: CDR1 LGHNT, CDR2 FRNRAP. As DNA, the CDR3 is TGTGCTAGTGGTTTGCAATGGGGACAGGGGGAAGAGACCCAGTACTTC. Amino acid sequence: CASGLQWGQGEETQYF.

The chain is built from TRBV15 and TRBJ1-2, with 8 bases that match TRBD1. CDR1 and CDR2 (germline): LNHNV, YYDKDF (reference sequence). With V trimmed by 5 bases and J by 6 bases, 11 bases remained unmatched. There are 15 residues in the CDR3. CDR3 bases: TGTGCCACCAGCTATTCTACCAGGGGGCCGGATGGCTACACCTTC. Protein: CATSYSTRGPDGYTF.

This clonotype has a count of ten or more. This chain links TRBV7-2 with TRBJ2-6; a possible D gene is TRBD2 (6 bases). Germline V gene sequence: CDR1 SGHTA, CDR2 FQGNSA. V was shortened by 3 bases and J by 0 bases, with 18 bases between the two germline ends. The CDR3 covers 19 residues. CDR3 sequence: CASSFGGWVFTSGANVLTF. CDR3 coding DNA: TGTGCCAGCAGCTTCGGGGGATGGGTTTTTACCTCTGGGGCCAACGTCCTGACTTTC.

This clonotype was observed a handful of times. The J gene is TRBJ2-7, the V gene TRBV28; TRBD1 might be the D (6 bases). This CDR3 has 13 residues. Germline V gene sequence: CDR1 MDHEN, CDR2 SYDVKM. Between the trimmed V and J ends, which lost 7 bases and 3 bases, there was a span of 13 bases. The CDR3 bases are TGTGCCAGCACCATCGCAGGGGACTACGAGCAGTACTTC. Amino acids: CASTIAGDYEQYF.

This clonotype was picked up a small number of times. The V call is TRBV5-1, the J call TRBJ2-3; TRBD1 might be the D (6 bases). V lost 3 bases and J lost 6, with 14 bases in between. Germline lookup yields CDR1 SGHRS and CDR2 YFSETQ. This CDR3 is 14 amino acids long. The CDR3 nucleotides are TGCGCCAGCAGCTCGCCAGGGGACGATGATACGCAGTATTTT. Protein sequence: CASSSPGDDDTQYF.

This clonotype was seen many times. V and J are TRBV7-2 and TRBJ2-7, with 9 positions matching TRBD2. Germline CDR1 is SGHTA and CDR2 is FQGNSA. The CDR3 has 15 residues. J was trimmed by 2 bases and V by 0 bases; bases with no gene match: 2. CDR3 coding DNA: TGTGCCAGCAGCTTAGCAGCGGGAGGAACCTACGAGCAGTACTTC. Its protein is CASSLAAGGTYEQYF. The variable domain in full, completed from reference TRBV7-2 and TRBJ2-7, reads GAGVSQSPSNKVTEKGKDVELRCDPISGHTALYWYRQSLGQGLEFLIYFQGNSAPDKSGLPSDRFSAERTGGSVSTLTIQRTQQEDSAVYLCASSLAAGGTYEQYFGPGTRLTVT.

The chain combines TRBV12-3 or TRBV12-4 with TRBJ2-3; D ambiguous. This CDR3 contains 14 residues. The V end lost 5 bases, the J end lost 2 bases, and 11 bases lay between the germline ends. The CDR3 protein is CASSAGRTTDTQYF. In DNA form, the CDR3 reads TGTGCCAGCAGTGCCGGCCGGACCACAGATACGCAGTATTTT.